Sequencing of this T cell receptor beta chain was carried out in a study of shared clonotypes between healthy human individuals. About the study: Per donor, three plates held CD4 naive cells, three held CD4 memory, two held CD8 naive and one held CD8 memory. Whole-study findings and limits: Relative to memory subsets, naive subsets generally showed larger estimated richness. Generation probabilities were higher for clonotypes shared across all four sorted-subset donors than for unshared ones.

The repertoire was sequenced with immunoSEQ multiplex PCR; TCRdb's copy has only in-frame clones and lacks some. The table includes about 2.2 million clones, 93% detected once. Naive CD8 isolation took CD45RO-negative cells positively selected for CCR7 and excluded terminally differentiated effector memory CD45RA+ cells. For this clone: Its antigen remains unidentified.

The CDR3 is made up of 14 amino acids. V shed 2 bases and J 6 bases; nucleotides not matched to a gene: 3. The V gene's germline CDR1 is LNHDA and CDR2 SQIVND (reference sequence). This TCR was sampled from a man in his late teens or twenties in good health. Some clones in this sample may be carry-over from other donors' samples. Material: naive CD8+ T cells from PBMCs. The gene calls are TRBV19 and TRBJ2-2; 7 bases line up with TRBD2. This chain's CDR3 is CASSISSGSGELFF. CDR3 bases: TGTGCCAGTAGTATATCTAGCGGATCCGGGGAGCTGTTTTTT.